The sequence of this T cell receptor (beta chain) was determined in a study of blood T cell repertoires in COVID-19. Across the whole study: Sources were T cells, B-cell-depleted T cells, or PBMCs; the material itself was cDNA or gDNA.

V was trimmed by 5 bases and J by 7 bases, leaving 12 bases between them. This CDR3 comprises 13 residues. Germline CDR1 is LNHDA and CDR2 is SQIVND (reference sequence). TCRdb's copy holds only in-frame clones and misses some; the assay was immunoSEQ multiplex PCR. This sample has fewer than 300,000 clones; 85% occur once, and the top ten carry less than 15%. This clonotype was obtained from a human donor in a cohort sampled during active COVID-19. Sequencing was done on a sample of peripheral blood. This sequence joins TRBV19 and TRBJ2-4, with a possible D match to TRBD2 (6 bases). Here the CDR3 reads CASSGAGLNIQYF. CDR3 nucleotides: TGTGCCAGTAGTGGCGCGGGACTCAACATTCAGTACTTC.